The entry below describes one TCR beta chain. Its cognate antigen is unknown. This specimen belongs to a study of cytomegalovirus exposure and HLA in healthy donors. Findings and caveats of the study: Among TCR sequences, most were rare, though some public TCRs appeared in many donors. An analysis was carried out at a later point. It showed that HLA-associated TCR beta chains were more clonally expanded than equally common non-associated chains.

13 Jbeta primers and 60 Vbeta primers were used for the PCR. Profiling relied on immunoSEQ multiplex PCR, and the TCRdb table lists in-frame clones only, not all of them. Of more than 95,000 clones listed, around 80% were seen once; the top ten hold approximately 8.2%. Germline lookup yields CDR1 SGDLS and CDR2 YYNGEE. Losses at the gene ends were 6 bases for V and 1 base for J; bases not matched to a gene: 4. This CDR3 contains 15 residues. This TCR was recovered from a man aged 40-49 years in good health and CMV-seropositive. The sequenced sample consisted of PBMCs. The chain is built from TRBV9 and TRBJ2-1, with 10 bases lining up with TRBD1. The CDR3 DNA reads as TGTGCCAGCACCGGGGGACAGGGGTCCTACAATGAGCAGTTCTTC. Translation: CASTGGQGSYNEQFF.